The T cell receptor (beta chain) under discussion was sequenced for a study of blood T cell repertoires in COVID-19 (dated by TCRdb to the early 2020s). Some background on the complete study: The collaborator samples originated in the United States, Italy and Spain and spanned the acute and convalescent phases of COVID-19. The material from the prospective study consisted of cDNA or gDNA derived from T cells, B-cell-depleted T cells, or PBMCs. Deeply sampled blood TCRbeta repertoires from subjects exposed to, actively infected with, or recovered from COVID-19 were included in the dataset. A freely available public database, intended as a resource for researchers studying the immune response to SARS-CoV-2, is where the repertoires were released. The samples were drawn from two sources: the first 160 participants of the ongoing ImmuneRACE study, and some 1,300 subjects contributed by 6 global collaborators. Nearly every sample came with metadata listing a de-identified subject ID, COVID-19 status, age in years and sex. HLA class I and class II types, where available, came from metadata supplied by the sample provider rather than from assay-based typing. Study-wide findings and limitations: The amount of clinical and demographic metadata varied by source and participant and was provided uncurated.

Whole blood was collected in K2EDTA tubes by collaborating institutions according to the institutions' own protocols. Collaborator samples were shipped for TCRbeta analysis as frozen whole blood, isolated PBMCs, or DNA extracted from either sample type. TCRbeta CDR3 regions were amplified from genomic DNA by means of the immunoSEQ Assay, a bias-controlled multiplex PCR. Per the source publication's procedure: The number of nucleated cells in each sample was estimated by amplification of reference gene primers within the assay. To quantify the absolute abundance of each unique TCRbeta CDR3 rearrangement, sequence reads were collapsed and filtered. Productive Simpson clonality was computed per sample as the square root of Simpson's diversity index over productive rearrangements. TCRdb took this table from immuneACCESS and kept in-frame rearrangements with V and J called. Such tables lack part of the clones; where checked against another copy, unresolved V genes explain under half of the gap, and the rest is unexplained. V and J calls and clone size come straight from that table; D and trimming were deduced from the DNA. This sample gives approximately 170,000 clones in total; over 75% of them show up just once. Approximately 10% of the sample belongs to the ten largest clones.

The germline V gene (reference sequence) provides CDR1 LGHDT and CDR2 YNNKEL. V trim: 3 bases; J trim: 6 bases; unmatched bases: 10. Its CDR3 holds 16 amino acids, cysteine through phenylalanine. Left in the record is the CDR3 DNA by itself, 48 bases read in frame from the first base. This clone was counted only a few times. Its antigen has not been determined. The sample holds no much larger clone one base away, and base qualities are not on file. The V and J segments used are TRBV3-1 (or the pseudogene TRBV3-2) and TRBJ2-1, with 8 junctional bases fitting TRBD1. The sequencing input was peripheral blood. This sequence originates from a man aged 55-75 years with active or convalescent COVID-19. The sequenced DNA: TGTGCCAGCAGCCAGGTCGGACAGGGTCGAGGCAATGAGCAGTTCTTC. It is translated as CASSQVGQGRGNEQFF.